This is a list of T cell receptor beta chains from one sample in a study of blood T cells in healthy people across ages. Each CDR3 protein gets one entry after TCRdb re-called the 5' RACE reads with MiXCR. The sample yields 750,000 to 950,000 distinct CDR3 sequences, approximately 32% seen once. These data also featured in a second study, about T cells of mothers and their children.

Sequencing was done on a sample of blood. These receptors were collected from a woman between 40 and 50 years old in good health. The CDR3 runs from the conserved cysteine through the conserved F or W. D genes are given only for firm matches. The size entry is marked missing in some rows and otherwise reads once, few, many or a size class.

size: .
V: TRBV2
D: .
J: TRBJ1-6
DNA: TGTGCCAGCAAAGGCAGGGGTACGGGTGGTTCACCCCTCCACTTT
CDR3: CASKGRGTGGSPLHF

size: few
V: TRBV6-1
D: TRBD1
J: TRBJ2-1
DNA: TGTGCCAGCAGCGGGGACAGGGGGCGCAATGAGCAGTTCTTC
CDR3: CASSGDRGRNEQFF

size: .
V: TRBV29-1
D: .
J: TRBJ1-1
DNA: TGCGGCGCCCACCCGGGGGGCATTGAAGCTTTCTTT
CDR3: CGAHPGGIEAFF

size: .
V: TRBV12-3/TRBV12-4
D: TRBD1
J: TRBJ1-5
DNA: TGTGCCAGCAGTAGGGGCAGGGGGAGCGGTCAGCCCCAGCATTTT
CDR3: CASSRGRGSGQPQHF

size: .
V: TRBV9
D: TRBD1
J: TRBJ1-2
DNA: TGTGCCAGCAGCGTAAGGGGAAACAGGGGGCGGGGAGGCTACACCTTC
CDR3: CASSVRGNRGRGGYTF

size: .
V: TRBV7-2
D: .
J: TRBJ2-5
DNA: TGTGCCAGCAGCCAGCTGGGACTCCAAGAGACCCAGTACTTC
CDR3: CASSQLGLQETQYF

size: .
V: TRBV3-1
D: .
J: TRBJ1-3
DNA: TGTGCCAGCAGCCAAGAGGAAGGGTTTGCTCGGAACACCATATATTTT
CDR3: CASSQEEGFARNTIYF

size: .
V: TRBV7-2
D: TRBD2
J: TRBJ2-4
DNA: TGTGCCAGCAGTTCGTTAGCGGGGGGCCTAGCCAAAAACATTCAGTACTTC
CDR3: CASSSLAGGLAKNIQYF

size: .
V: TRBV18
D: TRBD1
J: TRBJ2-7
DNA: TGTGCCAGCTCACCCGCGGACAGGTCCAGGTACGAGCAGTACTTC
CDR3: CASSPADRSRYEQYF

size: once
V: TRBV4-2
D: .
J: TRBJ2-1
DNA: TGTGCCAGCAGCCAAGATCTGCGGAGCTCCTACAATGAGCAGTTCTTC
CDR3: CASSQDLRSSYNEQFF

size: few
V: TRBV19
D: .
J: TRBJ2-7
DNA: TGTGCCAGTAGTATTGAAACAAGGCGCGAGCAGTACTTC
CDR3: CASSIETRREQYF

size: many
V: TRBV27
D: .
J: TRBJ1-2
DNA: TGTGCCAGCAGTTTATCCCCGCTCGAGTCCGGCGGGTATGGCTACACCTTC
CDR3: CASSLSPLESGGYGYTF

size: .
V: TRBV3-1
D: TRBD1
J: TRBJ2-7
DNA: TGTGCCAGCAGCCAAGATAGAACAGGGGGGAGTATCGAGCAGTACTTC
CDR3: CASSQDRTGGSIEQYF

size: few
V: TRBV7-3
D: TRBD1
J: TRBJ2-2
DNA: TGTGCCAGCAGCTCCGGGACAGCTAACACCGGGGAGCTGTTTTTT
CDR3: CASSSGTANTGELFF

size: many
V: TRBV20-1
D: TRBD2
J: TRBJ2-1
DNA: TGCAGTGCTAGTGCGGGGGGTATCAACAATGAGCAGTTCTTC
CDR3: CSASAGGINNEQFF

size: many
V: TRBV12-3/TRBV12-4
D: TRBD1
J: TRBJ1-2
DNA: TGTGCCAGCAGAAGGACAGGGTTTGACTATGGCTACACCTTC
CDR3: CASRRTGFDYGYTF

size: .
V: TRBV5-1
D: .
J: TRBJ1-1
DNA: TGCGCCAGCAGCCCGACGGCCAGACTGAACACTGAAGCTTTCTTT
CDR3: CASSPTARLNTEAFF

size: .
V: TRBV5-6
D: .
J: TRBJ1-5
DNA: TGTGTCAGCAGCTGGGGTAGGGGGGCTCAGCCCCAGCATTTT
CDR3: CVSSWGRGAQPQHF

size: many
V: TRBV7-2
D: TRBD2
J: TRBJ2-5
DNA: TGTGCCAGCAGCCCGTCTAGCGGGGCCAAATCGGGGGAGACCCAGTACTTC
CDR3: CASSPSSGAKSGETQYF

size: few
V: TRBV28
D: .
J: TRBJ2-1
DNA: TGTGCCAGCAGTTTTCCCGGCAGGAGCAATGAGCAGTTCTTC
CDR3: CASSFPGRSNEQFF